This T cell receptor (beta chain) derives from a study of T cell responses to AZD1222 COVID-19 vaccine. Regarding the study as a whole: Sampling captured repertoires only after the peak T cell response. Most donors were white British and more were female, and clonal diversity was possibly underestimated.

There are 14 residues in the CDR3. Germline V CDR1 and CDR2: GTSNPN, SVGIG (reference sequence). Trimming stripped 2 bases from V and 2 bases from J, with 10 bases between. Notes on this clone: The target antigen is unknown.

Using immunoSEQ multiplex PCR, the repertoire was profiled, and TCRdb retains in-frame clones only, with some absent. This sample has fewer than 150,000 clones, with over 90% found just once. The source is an adult in good health. The material sequenced was peripheral blood, taken on day 0 of AZD1222 vaccination. The chain has TRBV30 and TRBJ1-5; D unclear. The DNA for the CDR3 is TGTGCCTGGAGTCCAGGATATGGCAATCAGCCCCAGCATTTT. Its protein product is CAWSPGYGNQPQHF.